Sequencing of this TCR beta chain was carried out in a study of OX40 agonist ivuxolimab in advanced cancers. Overall study context: The dose of intravenous ivuxolimab that patients received every 2 weeks ranged from 0.01 to 10 mg/kg. Enrollees could have had prior anti-PD-1, anti-PD-L1 or anti-CTLA-4 therapy, which roughly 40% had received.

Systemic immunosuppression or autoimmune disease history was grounds to exclude patients. Sequencing used immunoSEQ multiplex PCR; TCRdb keeps in-frame clones, though not all of them. This table has tens of thousands of clones, around nine tenths appearing once. This CDR3 region has 16 residues. Germline values: CDR1 MNHEY, CDR2 SVGAGI. V lost 2 bases and J 4 bases, leaving 18 bases between the germline ends. The material was CD4+ or CD8+ T cells sorted from blood, obtained in a trial of the OX40 agonist ivuxolimab. This sequence joins TRBV6-5 and TRBJ2-7; a weak D match, TRBD2 (6 bases). The sequence was collected from an adult with an advanced solid tumor such as melanoma, head and neck, liver or kidney cancer. The DNA of the CDR3 is TGTGCCAGCAGTTACGGCCGACCGGGAGAGATGTACGAGCAGTACTTC. It encodes CASSYGRPGEMYEQYF.